This TCR beta chain was obtained from a study of CD4 and CD8 cells across lung adenocarcinoma regions (dated by TCRdb to 2016 to 2019). In terms of the full investigation: The study examined intratumor heterogeneity of the T cell receptor repertoire by comparing tumor centers with tumor margins.

Donors were patients with localized lung adenocarcinoma, a subtype of non-small cell lung cancer. The centers of localized lung adenocarcinomas were where the samples came from. For TCR repertoire analysis, CD8+ T cells taken from tumor tissue were profiled apart from CD4+ T cells. Turning to this clonotype: This clone's antigen is unknown. Within one base of it there is no much larger clone, and no base qualities were kept.

Receptor libraries were prepared by PCR. Sequencer: HiSeq X Ten. Using fastp at Q25 and MiXCR, TCRdb reprocessed the public reads and kept productive beta chains. Every entry covers one CDR3 protein and lists the most common genes and DNA from its rows. This sample gives about 25,000 distinct CDR3 sequences in total; about half of them show up just once. The top ten hold almost 50% of the sample. Input material: CD8+ T cells from the center of a lung tumor. The cell subset or site label of this sample denotes: tumor center region. The receptor was derived from a male donor with lung adenocarcinoma. The CD4 and CD8 labels of this study may be unreliable.

The CDR3 sequence is CASNWSYHQPLHF. The nucleotides are TGTGCCAGCAATTGGTCCTACCATCAGCCCCTCCACTTT. The chain uses TRBV6-5 and TRBJ1-5, with the D gene call left open. The J call may be faulty, since TRBJ1-6 better matches the DNA end. For CDR1 and CDR2, the germline V gene lists MNHEY and SVGAGI. From the cysteine through the phenylalanine, the CDR3 covers 13 amino acids. Just CDR3 DNA is preserved here, 39 bases in frame from base 1.